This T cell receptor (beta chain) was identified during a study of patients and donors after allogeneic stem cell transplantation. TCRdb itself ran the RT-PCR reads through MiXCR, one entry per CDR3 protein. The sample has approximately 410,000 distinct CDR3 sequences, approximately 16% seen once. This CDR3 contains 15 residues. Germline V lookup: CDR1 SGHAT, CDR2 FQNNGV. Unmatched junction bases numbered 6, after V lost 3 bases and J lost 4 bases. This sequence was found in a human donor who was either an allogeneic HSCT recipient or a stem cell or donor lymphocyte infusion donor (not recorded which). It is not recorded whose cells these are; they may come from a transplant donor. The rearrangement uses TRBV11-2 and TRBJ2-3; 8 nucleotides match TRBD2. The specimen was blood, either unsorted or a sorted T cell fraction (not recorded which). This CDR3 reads CASSFSGGAADTQYF. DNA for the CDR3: TGTGCCAGCAGCTTTTCCGGGGGGGCCGCAGATACGCAGTATTTT.